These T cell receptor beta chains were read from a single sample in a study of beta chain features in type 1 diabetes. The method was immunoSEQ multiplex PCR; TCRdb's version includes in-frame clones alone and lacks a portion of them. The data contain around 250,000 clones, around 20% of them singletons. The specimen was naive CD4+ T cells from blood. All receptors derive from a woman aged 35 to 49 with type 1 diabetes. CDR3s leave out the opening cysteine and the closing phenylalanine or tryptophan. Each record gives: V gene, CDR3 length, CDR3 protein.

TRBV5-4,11,ASSLAGGETIY
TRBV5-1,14,ASSPGDTGSATEAF
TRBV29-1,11,STWTGGVSTAF
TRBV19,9,ASRQGYEQY
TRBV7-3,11,ASSPQGYTEAF
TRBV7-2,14,ASDASGTGNTGELF
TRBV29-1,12,SARTGTSGYEQY
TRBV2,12,ASSIQGGDTEAF
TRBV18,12,ASSLWTGGAEAF
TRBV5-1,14,ASSSEWTSGRETQY
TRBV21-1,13,ASSVSGTGGKGQF
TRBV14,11,ASSPRQGEGYT
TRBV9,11,ASSQDNSYEQY
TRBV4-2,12,ASSPTGANTEAF
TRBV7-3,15,ASSFQAGLPSTDTQY
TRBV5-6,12,ASSPRDREETQY
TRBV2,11,ASSEAEGNEAF
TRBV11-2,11,ASSLASLGEQY
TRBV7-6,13,ASSLRQGANYGYT
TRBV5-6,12,ASSLAGGQETQY
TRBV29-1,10,SVGQVNQPQH
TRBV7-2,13,ASSLRTGGGDGYT
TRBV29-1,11,SVTNHPPYEQY
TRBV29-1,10,SVEDRDYGYT
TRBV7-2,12,ASSPGTGHYGYT
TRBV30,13,AWSLPGTGGSKLF
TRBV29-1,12,SVEAGNGQETQY
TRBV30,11,AWEQALNEKLF
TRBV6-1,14,ASSGQGERTNYGYT
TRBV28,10,ASSLRGNEQF
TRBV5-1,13,ASSPGQANTGELF
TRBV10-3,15,AISASWGQGNTGELF
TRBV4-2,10,ASSQDRSEAF
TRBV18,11,ASSPQGGYEQY
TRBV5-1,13,ASSLGDTPNYGYT
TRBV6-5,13,ASSSGTGFYNEQF
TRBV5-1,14,ASSLFTEPITDTQY
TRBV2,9,ASSLRDTQY
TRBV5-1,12,ASREGATWETQY
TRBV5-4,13,ASTPGGATNEKLF
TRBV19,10,ASRGLDQPQH
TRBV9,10,ASSPGGGGYT
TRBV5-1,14,ASSSGQGESTDTQY
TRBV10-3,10,AIGLVGETQY
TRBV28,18,ASSLVPGTSGRGSQETQY
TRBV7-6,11,ASSPRTAYEQY
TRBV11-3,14,ASSLGRGRGRETQY
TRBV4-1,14,ASSHHRVSQIPEAF
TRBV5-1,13,ASSLGGTEENIQY
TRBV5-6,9,ASSVINEQF